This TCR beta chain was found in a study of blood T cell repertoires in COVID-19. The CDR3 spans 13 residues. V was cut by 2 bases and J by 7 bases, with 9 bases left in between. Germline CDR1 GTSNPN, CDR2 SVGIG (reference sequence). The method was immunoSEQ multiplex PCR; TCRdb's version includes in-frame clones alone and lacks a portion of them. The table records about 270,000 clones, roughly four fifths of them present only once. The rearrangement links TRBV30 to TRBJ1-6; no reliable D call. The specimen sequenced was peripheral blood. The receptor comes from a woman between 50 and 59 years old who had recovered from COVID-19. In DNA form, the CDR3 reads TGTGCCTGGAGTACAGCGGGGAATTCACCCCTCCACTTT. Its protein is CAWSTAGNSPLHF.